The clone carrying this T cell receptor beta chain was seen ten or more times. Its antigen remains unknown. The length of the CDR3 is 14 residues. Germline V gene sequence: CDR1 DFQATT, CDR2 SNEGSKA (reference sequence). V dropped 6 bases and J dropped 3; count of bases not matched to a gene: 4. The data belong to a study of neurological immune-mediated disorders. Overall study context: The study included around 35 multiple sclerosis patients, approximately 30 relapsing-remitting and 3 secondary progressive. Whole-study results and caveats: Multiple sclerosis was found to have the least TCR clonal expansion, below healthy controls, and HTLV-1-associated myelopathy the most. With the multiple sclerosis repertoire cluster, neither clinical nor MRI features showed any association. TCR-beta repertoires seemed private in all groups, with no expanded CDR3 amino acid sequences shared.

TCRdb passed the 5' RACE reads through MiXCR, listing each CDR3 protein once. The sample holds 55,000 to 60,000 distinct CDR3 sequences, 3% to 4.5% seen once. Sequenced input: PBMCs. The chain combines TRBV20-1 with TRBJ2-2, with 10 bases that match TRBD1. This sequence was found in a woman aged 25 to 39 with multiple sclerosis. The chain's CDR3 is CSATGQGHTGELFF. DNA for the CDR3: TGCAGTGCAACGGGACAGGGGCACACCGGGGAGCTGTTTTTT.